Presented here are 28 T cell receptor beta chains from one specimen sequenced in a study of T cell responses to AZD1222 COVID-19 vaccine. Clones were sequenced by immunoSEQ multiplex PCR, and TCRdb holds only the in-frame ones, with some missing. Of fewer than 200,000 clones in the sample, almost 90% were seen once. The sample was peripheral blood, taken 28 days after the second AZD1222 dose. Receptors originate from an adult who received the AZD1222 COVID-19 vaccine.

The V and J genes are TRBV11-1 and TRBJ2-2; TRBD1 or TRBD2 may be the D gene (5 bases each). Germline V lookup: CDR1 SGHAT, CDR2 FQDESV (reference sequence). The ends were cut back, 1 base at V and 3 bases at J, with 9 bases in the middle. CDR3 length: 15 residues. CDR3 sequence: CASSLGQGDTGELFF. The CDR3 DNA is TGTGCCAGCAGCTTAGGGCAGGGAGACACCGGGGAGCTGTTTTTT.

The chain couples TRBV7-2 to TRBJ2-3; possibly TRBD1 for D (6 bases). V dropped 5 bases and J dropped 5 bases, with 17 bases sitting between them. Germline CDR1 and CDR2: SGHTA and FQGNSA. CDR3 length: 15 amino acids. This CDR3 reads CASSQRQVGLDTQYF. The CDR3 region has the DNA TGTGCCAGCAGCCAGAGACAGGTCGGTTTAGATACGCAGTATTTT.

J is TRBJ1-1 and V is TRBV7-2; no firm D call. Germline V gene sequence: CDR1 SGHTA, CDR2 FQGNSA. The CDR3 contains 14 residues. With 1 base removed from V and 0 bases from J, the gap between germline ends came to 6 bases. CDR3 bases: TGTGCCAGCAGCTTAGGACTACTGAACACTGAAGCTTTCTTT. Amino acids: CASSLGLLNTEAFF.

The CDR3 DNA follows: TGTGCCAGCAGCCAAGTATCTACCGGGGGCGGCACTGAAGCTTTCTTT. Amino acid sequence: CASSQVSTGGGTEAFF. The rearrangement joins TRBV3-1 (or the pseudogene TRBV3-2) to TRBJ1-1; the D gene is possibly TRBD1 (6 bases). From germline, CDR1 is LGHDT and CDR2 YNNKEL (reference sequence). This CDR3 comprises 16 residues. The V end was cut by 1 base, the J end by 4 bases, with 16 bases between.

This clone was counted once. The chain employs TRBV6-5 and TRBJ2-7; D is uncertain. CDR1 is MNHEY, CDR2 SVGAGI, per germline. V dropped 2 bases and J dropped 4 bases, with 12 bases sitting between them. The length of the CDR3 is 14 residues. In DNA form, the CDR3 reads TGTGCCAGCAGTTACCGGCAGGTAGAGTACGAGCAGTACTTC. It specifies CASSYRQVEYEQYF.

V usage is TRBV18 and J usage is TRBJ1-1; unclear D gene. V was shortened by 8 bases and J by 3 bases, with 7 bases between the two germline ends. The CDR3 has 11 amino acids. Germline-derived CDR1 and CDR2 are KGHSH and LQKENI. In nucleotides, the CDR3 is TGTGCCAGCCGTTGGGACACTGAAGCTTTCTTT. It encodes CASRWDTEAFF.

V is TRBV10-3 and J is TRBJ2-2; TRBD2 matches at 8 bases. This CDR3 has 17 residues. V gave up 0 bases and J gave up 2 bases; unmatched junction bases: 5. Germline V CDR1 and CDR2: ENHRY, SYGVKD. The DNA for the CDR3 is TGTGCCATCAGTGAGTCTGCGGGACTAGATAACACCGGGGAGCTGTTTTTT. Translated: CAISESAGLDNTGELFF.

This chain uses TRBV6-2 or TRBV6-3 with TRBJ1-1; D gene uncertain. The V end lost 0 bases, the J end lost 11 bases, and 19 bases lay between the germline ends. CDR1 is MNHEY, CDR2 SVGEGT, per germline. The CDR3 has 15 residues. CDR3 sequence: CASSYSVEQVSPAFF. CDR3 DNA: TGTGCCAGCAGTTACTCGGTTGAGCAGGTATCCCCGGCTTTCTTT.

The chain couples TRBV25-1 to TRBJ1-2, with D unresolved. The V and J ends lost 4 bases and 5 bases respectively, with 14 bases between them. The length of the CDR3 is 14 residues. Per germline, CDR1 MGHDK and CDR2 SYGVNS. CDR3 region: CASSGSPVVYGYTF. In nucleotides, the CDR3 is TGTGCCAGCAGTGGAAGCCCGGTGGTTTATGGCTACACCTTC.

This chain links TRBV19 with TRBJ1-1, with D perhaps TRBD1 (5 bases). Trimming pared 7 bases from V and 5 bases from J, leaving 20 bases between. The CDR3 is 15 residues long. The germline CDR1 and CDR2 sequences are LNHDA and SQIVND (reference sequence). CDR3 DNA: TGTGCCAGTATCCTACGTGGGGGATCTTTGACTGAAGCTTTCTTT. Its translation: CASILRGGSLTEAFF.

J is TRBJ2-2 and V is TRBV27; D may be TRBD1 (5 bases). This CDR3 has 13 amino acids. V was clipped by 5 bases and J by 4 bases, with 8 bases between them. Germline CDR1 is MNHEY and CDR2 is SMNVEV (reference sequence). This CDR3 reads CASSPRGTGELFF. The CDR3 bases are TGTGCCAGCAGTCCAAGGGGCACCGGGGAGCTGTTTTTT.

The chain joins TRBV3-1 (or the pseudogene TRBV3-2) to TRBJ2-5; 8 positions match TRBD2. Germline loops: CDR1 LGHDT, CDR2 YNNKEL (reference sequence). The CDR3 totals 13 residues. The V gene end was trimmed by 8 bases and the J gene end by 5 bases; junction bases not matched to a gene: 7. The CDR3 nucleotides read TGTGCCAGCGGGTTAGCGGGGTTGGAGACCCAGTACTTC. It specifies CASGLAGLETQYF.

The chain employs TRBV7-9 and TRBJ1-4; 7 nucleotides align to TRBD1. The CDR3 has 13 residues. Per germline, CDR1 SEHNR and CDR2 FQNEAQ (reference sequence). Trimming at V came to 6 bases and at J to 5 bases, leaving 3 bases not matched to a gene. The CDR3 loop reads CASSSDRNEKLFF. The CDR3, as DNA: TGTGCCAGCAGTTCGGACAGGAATGAAAAACTGTTTTTT. Filled out from reference TRBV7-9 and TRBJ1-4, the complete variable domain reads DTGVSQNPRHKITKRGQNVTFRCDPISEHNRLYWYRQTLGQGPEFLTYFQNEAQLEKSRLLSDRFSAERPKGSFSTLEIQRTEQGDSAMYLCASSSDRNEKLFFGSGTQLSVL.

The V gene is TRBV7-9, the J gene TRBJ2-1, with TRBD1 matching 9 bases. CDR1 and CDR2 from the germline V gene are SEHNR and FQNEAQ (reference sequence). V dropped 5 bases and J dropped 0; count of bases not matched to a gene: 2. This CDR3 comprises 15 residues. The CDR3 DNA follows: TGTGCCAGCAGCCCGACAGGGGGCTCCTACAATGAGCAGTTCTTC. Translated, it gives CASSPTGGSYNEQFF.

This rearrangement joins TRBV5-1 to TRBJ1-4; 10 bases line up with TRBD1. Germline V gives CDR1 SGHRS, CDR2 YFSETQ. The CDR3 consists of 15 residues. The J segment lost 8 bases and the V segment lost 4 bases, leaving 8 bases of the junction unmatched. CDR3 protein: CASSVNPGQGEKLFF. In nucleotides, the CDR3 is TGCGCCAGCAGCGTCAATCCGGGACAGGGGGAAAAACTGTTTTTT. Full variable domain (outside the CDR3, taken from reference TRBV5-1 and TRBJ1-4): KAGVTQTPRYLIKTRGQQVTLSCSPISGHRSVSWYQQTPGQGLQFLFEYFSETQRNKGNFPGRFSGRQFSNSRSEMNVSTLELGDSALYLCASSVNPGQGEKLFFGSGTQLSVL.

The chain links TRBV7-8 to TRBJ2-3; 10 positions match TRBD2. From germline, CDR1 is SGHVS and CDR2 FQNEAQ. The CDR3 consists of 15 residues. Trimming took 5 bases from V and 5 from J; bases not matched to a gene: 7. The CDR3 here is CASSRAGGLIDTQYF. The CDR3 bases are TGTGCCAGCAGCCGAGCGGGGGGGCTTATAGATACGCAGTATTTT.

This chain links TRBV5-1 with TRBJ1-2; the D gene is possibly TRBD1 (6 bases). This CDR3 comprises 14 residues. V was clipped by 2 bases and J by 6 bases, with 14 bases between them. The germline V gene has CDR1 SGHRS and CDR2 YFSETQ. The CDR3 protein is CASSFQTGSDGYTF. DNA for the CDR3: TGCGCCAGCAGCTTCCAGACAGGTTCGGATGGCTACACCTTC.

The chain uses TRBV6-5 and TRBJ1-3, with D uncertain. Germline assignment: CDR1 MNHEY and CDR2 SVGAGI. CDR3 length: 15 amino acids. V was clipped by 0 bases and J by 3 bases, with 9 bases between them. In DNA form, the CDR3 reads TGTGCCAGCAGTTACTCGAGTAATGGTGGAAACACCATATATTTT. Its protein product is CASSYSSNGGNTIYF.

V is TRBV27 and J is TRBJ2-2; D might be TRBD2 (5 bases). Trimming removed 6 bases at V and 4 bases at J, with 15 bases between. Germline V lookup: CDR1 MNHEY, CDR2 SMNVEV (reference sequence). CDR3 length: 15 residues. CDR3 protein: CASSVPAGGTGELFF. CDR3 in DNA: TGTGCCAGCAGCGTCCCCGCGGGCGGCACCGGGGAGCTGTTTTTT.

V and J are TRBV6-5 and TRBJ1-2; possible D gene TRBD1, 6 bases. The germline CDR1 and CDR2 sequences are MNHEY and SVGAGI. V lost 4 bases to trimming and J lost 5 bases, with 20 bases between them. This CDR3 contains 16 residues. The CDR3 DNA follows: TGTGCCAGCAGTTCGGGCCGAGCCAGGACAGCTTATGGCTACACCTTC. Translation: CASSSGRARTAYGYTF.

V gene TRBV6-5 combines with J gene TRBJ2-2, with D unclear. The germline V and J ends were trimmed by 7 bases and 0 bases, with 9 bases remaining between them. The CDR3 runs 14 residues. Germline V gene lookup returns CDR1 MNHEY and CDR2 SVGAGI. The CDR3 region has the DNA TGTGCCAGCAACGGACGGACGAACACCGGGGAGCTGTTTTTT. Protein: CASNGRTNTGELFF.

The chain carries TRBV27 and TRBJ2-7, with 11 bases aligning to TRBD1. CDR3 size: 14 residues. With V trimmed by 8 bases and J by 6 bases, 9 bases remained unmatched. The germline gives CDR1 MNHEY, CDR2 SMNVEV (reference sequence). CDR3 DNA: TGTGCCAGCGGGACAGGGGGGGTTACGAGCGAGCAGTACTTC. Translated: CASGTGGVTSEQYF.

The gene calls are TRBV2 and TRBJ2-7, with D possibly being TRBD1 (6 bases). V lost 7 bases and J lost 8, with 18 bases in between. CDR1 and CDR2 from the germline V gene are SNHLY and FYNNEI. The CDR3 covers 13 residues. CDR3 region: CASNSGTPFQQYF. As DNA, the CDR3 is TGTGCCAGCAATTCCGGGACACCCTTTCAGCAGTACTTC.

The V gene is TRBV3-1 (or the pseudogene TRBV3-2), the J gene TRBJ2-2, with TRBD2 as a possible D gene (6 bases). The CDR3 is 15 residues long. Germline V gives CDR1 LGHDT, CDR2 YNNKEL (reference sequence). Trimming removed 2 bases at V and 5 bases at J, with 12 bases between. The CDR3 here is CASSQNAGRTGELFF. The DNA for the CDR3 is TGTGCCAGCAGCCAAAATGCAGGGAGGACCGGGGAGCTGTTTTTT.

V usage is TRBV19 and J usage is TRBJ1-1; 7 nucleotides match TRBD1. CDR1 and CDR2 from the germline V gene are LNHDA and SQIVND (reference sequence). The length of the CDR3 is 14 residues. J was trimmed by 5 bases and V by 6 bases; bases with no gene match: 9. CDR3 in DNA: TGTGCCAGTAGACCCGACAGGGAAGGAACTGAAGCTTTCTTT. Its protein product is CASRPDREGTEAFF. The whole variable domain, remainder taken from reference TRBV19 and TRBJ1-1, is DGGITQSPKYLFRKEGQNVTLSCEQNLNHDAMYWYRQDPGQGLRLIYYSQIVNDFQKGDIAEGYSVSREKKESFPLTVTSAQKNPTAFYLCASRPDREGTEAFFGQGTRLTVV.

The sample holds one count of this clone. The chain's CDR3 is CASSRQPTYEQYF. The CDR3 bases are TGTGCCAGCAGTCGGCAGCCAACCTACGAGCAGTACTTC. The V gene is TRBV2, the J gene TRBJ2-7; D unresolved. Trimming stripped 5 bases from V and 2 bases from J, with 10 bases between. Germline values: CDR1 SNHLY, CDR2 FYNNEI. This CDR3 has 13 residues.

The chain combines TRBV30 with TRBJ1-1; no reliable D call. V was pared by 4 bases and J by 8 bases, with 14 bases between. This CDR3 is 12 amino acids long. Germline-derived CDR1 and CDR2 are GTSNPN and SVGIG (reference sequence). The CDR3 region has the DNA TGTGCCTGGAATACGGACCGGTCCGAAGCTTTCTTT. It codes for CAWNTDRSEAFF.

This chain joins TRBV30 and TRBJ1-6; the D is unclear. CDR3 length: 15 amino acids. In germline, CDR1 is GTSNPN, CDR2 SVGIG (reference sequence). V was cut by 0 bases and J by 10 bases, with 16 bases left in between. CDR3 sequence: CAWSVHRGGRSPLHF. Written as DNA, the CDR3 is TGTGCCTGGAGTGTACACCGGGGAGGTCGGTCACCCCTCCACTTT.